This is a list of T cell receptor beta chains from one sample in a study of T cell responses to AZD1222 COVID-19 vaccine. This table comes from immunoSEQ multiplex PCR, and its TCRdb copy is limited to in-frame clones, with some not included. Seen here are 100,000 or so clones, more than 75% observed once, and the top ten hold 9% to 15%. Sample: peripheral blood, taken on day 0 of AZD1222 vaccination. Every receptor here comes from an adult in good health. Each CDR3 is given without its conserved first and last residue. Part of the rows lack a size; the others show once, few, many or a class for expanded clones.

V	size	J	CDR3
TRBV6-2/TRBV6-3	once	TRBJ2-2	ASSGGLAGYTGELF
TRBV7-6	.	TRBJ2-7	ASRPGGTGEPYEQY
TRBV27	.	TRBJ2-2	ASSWGQGAGELF
TRBV30	.	TRBJ1-2	AWSVIYGTGRDYGYT
TRBV5-4	.	TRBJ2-1	ASSSIGTTLNREQF
TRBV27	.	TRBJ1-2	ASSSPTTGVYGYT
TRBV7-2	.	TRBJ2-2	ASSSRQTSGRSTGELF
TRBV28	.	TRBJ1-5	ASSPHRWRVDQPQH
TRBV9	.	TRBJ2-5	ASSPGGRGAETQY
TRBV7-6	.	TRBJ1-1	ASSLGQRVNTEAF
TRBV18	.	TRBJ1-1	ASSPGRGDTEAF
TRBV9	.	TRBJ2-2	ASSVQGARDGELF
TRBV11-3	.	TRBJ2-1	ASSSSGRNEQF
TRBV20-1	.	TRBJ1-3	SASPPPGNTIY
TRBV7-9	.	TRBJ1-6	ASSRDNSPLH
TRBV4-3	.	TRBJ2-2	ASSQGRLAGELF
TRBV3-1/TRBV3-2	once	TRBJ2-3	ASSQVWGTGNTDTQY
TRBV19	.	TRBJ1-3	ATSRGGSGNTIY
TRBV19	.	TRBJ2-7	ASSTGTASVYEQY
TRBV19	.	TRBJ2-1	ASTSGTLVSYNEQF
TRBV9	once	TRBJ1-1	ASSKRTGFEAEAF
TRBV28	medium-sized	TRBJ2-1	ASSLGGSSYNEQF
TRBV9	.	TRBJ2-3	ASSVVGHTDTQY
TRBV6-2/TRBV6-3	few	TRBJ1-2	ASSRTGTGYGYT
TRBV19	.	TRBJ2-2	ASSIGQRTGELF
TRBV27	.	TRBJ1-5	ASSFWGANQPQH
TRBV28	.	TRBJ1-2	ASSLNRGDGYT
TRBV11-2	once	TRBJ2-1	ASSLGGQYNEQF
TRBV5-1	.	TRBJ1-4	ASSPGTAYNEKLF